The 19 T cell receptor beta chains below all came from one sample that was sequenced in a study of cytomegalovirus exposure and HLA in healthy donors (dated by TCRdb to the late 2010s). The receptor library was made with the immunoSEQ multiplex PCR assay. For the multiplex PCR, a mixture combining 60 forward primers for TCR Vbeta segments and 13 reverse primers for TCR Jbeta segments was used. In TCRdb, the immuneACCESS table is reduced to in-frame sequences with V and J assigned. These tables do not hold every clone; where another copy was compared, an unresolved V gene accounts for under half, and the others remain unexplained. Per the sample table, the count is over 80,000 clones. About 5.5% of the sample is taken by the ten largest. Sequencing was done on a sample of PBMCs. The origin of the receptors is a girl aged 10 to 17 in good health and CMV-seropositive.

V gene TRBV6-5 combines with J gene TRBJ1-1; D gene uncertain. CDR3 length: 15 residues. Germline V lookup: CDR1 MNHEY, CDR2 SVGAGI. Trimming stripped 6 bases from V and 0 bases from J, with 14 bases between. The CDR3 nucleotides are TGTGCCAGCAGGACGAACAGAGAAATGAACACTGAAGCTTTCTTT. This translates into CASRTNREMNTEAFF.

The chain employs TRBV7-6 and TRBJ1-1; no reliable D call. CDR1 SGHVS and CDR2 FNYEAQ come from the germline V gene. The V and J ends lost 5 bases and 1 base respectively, with 11 bases between them. This CDR3 spans 14 amino acids. The chain's CDR3 is CASSLRLGNTEAFF. For the CDR3, the DNA is TGTGCCAGCAGCCTGAGGCTGGGGAACACTGAAGCTTTCTTT.

The chain is built from TRBV6-5 and TRBJ2-6; 9 bases are a match to TRBD1. The V gene end was trimmed by 2 bases and the J gene end by 1 base; junction bases not matched to a gene: 0. CDR3 length: 16 residues. Germline-derived CDR1 and CDR2 are MNHEY and SVGAGI. The CDR3 nucleotides read TGTGCCAGCAGTTACGGGACAGGGTCTGGGGCCAACGTCCTGACTTTC. It codes for CASSYGTGSGANVLTF.

V usage is TRBV7-2 and J usage is TRBJ1-3, with 7 positions matching TRBD1. In germline, CDR1 is SGHTA, CDR2 FQGNSA. The V segment lost 5 bases and the J segment 4 bases; nucleotides outside the gene matches: 8. The CDR3 loop spans 15 amino acids. The CDR3 nucleotides read TGTGCCAGCAGCCCATTTACAGGGGCGGGAAACACCATATATTTT. Translating it yields CASSPFTGAGNTIYF.

The rearrangement links TRBV11-2 to TRBJ1-3, with unresolved D. The CDR3 spans 14 residues. CDR1 is SGHAT and CDR2 is FQNNGV in the germline V gene. The V end lost 1 base, the J end lost 2 bases, and 6 bases lay between the germline ends. The chain's CDR3 is CASSLGSAGNTIYF. The CDR3 nucleotides read TGTGCCAGCAGCTTAGGCAGCGCTGGAAACACCATATATTTT.

The chain uses TRBV14 and TRBJ1-6, with 8 bases fitting TRBD1. CDR1 is SGHDN and CDR2 is FVKESK in the germline V gene. CDR3 length: 15 residues. V lost 4 bases and J lost 7; bases outside the gene matches: 6. The CDR3 reads CASSRGTGENSPLHF. The CDR3 nucleotides read TGTGCCAGCAGCCGCGGGACAGGCGAAAATTCACCCCTCCACTTT.

This sequence joins TRBV4-2 and TRBJ1-4; D gene ambiguous. CDR1 is LGHNA, CDR2 YNFKEQ, per germline. This CDR3 region has 13 residues. V dropped 0 bases and J dropped 7 bases, with 6 bases sitting between them. CDR3 DNA sequence: TGTGCCAGCAGCCAAGATAGCCGTGAAAAACTGTTTTTT. Translating gives CASSQDSREKLFF.

J is TRBJ2-1 and V is TRBV13; 11 bases are a match to TRBD1. J lost 12 bases, V lost 5 bases, and 6 bases had no gene match. CDR1 and CDR2 from the germline V gene are PRHDT and FYEKMQ (reference sequence). The CDR3 sequence is 13 residues long. The CDR3 loop is CASSPGQGVTQFF. Here the CDR3 DNA reads TGTGCCAGCAGCCCGGGACAGGGGGTAACGCAGTTCTTC.

V usage is TRBV9 and J usage is TRBJ2-3, with D tentatively TRBD1 (6 bases). There are 16 residues in the CDR3. Trimming took off 0 bases at V and 1 base at J, with 12 bases between the two ends. Per germline, CDR1 SGDLS and CDR2 YYNGEE. As DNA, the CDR3 is TGTGCCAGCAGCGTAGGGTTGGGGGCTGGCACAGATACGCAGTATTTT. Its translation is CASSVGLGAGTDTQYF.

The chain has TRBV5-4 and TRBJ1-2; TRBD1 aligns across 9 bases. From germline, CDR1 is SGHNT and CDR2 YYREEE (reference sequence). The J segment lost 2 bases and the V segment lost 4 bases, leaving 9 bases of the junction unmatched. There are 16 residues in the CDR3. The CDR3 bases are TGTGCCAGCAGCCCCCCAATCGGGACAGGGAACTATGGCTACACCTTC. Translation gives CASSPPIGTGNYGYTF.

The chain couples TRBV5-1 to TRBJ1-1; TRBD1 matches at 8 bases. Germline V gene sequence: CDR1 SGHRS, CDR2 YFSETQ. The V segment lost 4 bases and the J segment 0 bases; nucleotides outside the gene matches: 5. This CDR3 region has 15 residues. Here the CDR3 reads CASSARQGMNTEAFF. For the CDR3, the DNA is TGCGCCAGCAGCGCCAGACAGGGGATGAACACTGAAGCTTTCTTT.

The rearrangement uses TRBV4-3 and TRBJ2-1; D is unclear. The germline V and J ends were trimmed by 0 bases and 0 bases, with 12 bases remaining between them. This CDR3 comprises 17 residues. The germline CDR1 and CDR2 sequences are LGHNA and YSLEER. The CDR3 bases are TGCGCCAGCAGCCAAGACGTAACCGTTAGCTCCTACAATGAGCAGTTCTTC. Translating gives CASSQDVTVSSYNEQFF.

J is TRBJ1-2 and V is TRBV6-1, with TRBD1 identical over 11 bases. The V gene end was trimmed by 9 bases and the J gene end by 3 bases; junction bases not matched to a gene: 9. The length of the CDR3 is 15 residues. Germline CDR1 is MNHNS and CDR2 is SASEGT. The chain's CDR3 is CASGTGGWLYYGYTF. The CDR3 bases are TGTGCCAGTGGGACAGGGGGTTGGCTTTACTATGGCTACACCTTC.

J is TRBJ1-5 and V is TRBV6-1; 10 bases match TRBD1. V shed 4 bases and J 7 bases; nucleotides not matched to a gene: 4. The CDR3 length is 14 residues. The germline CDR1 and CDR2 sequences are MNHNS and SASEGT. The DNA for the CDR3 is TGTGCCAGCAGTGGACAGGGGGCCGGCCAGCCCCAGCATTTT. Translation: CASSGQGAGQPQHF.

The chain uses TRBV27 and TRBJ2-1; 10 bases are shared with TRBD2. The CDR3 runs to 15 residues. Germline V gene data show CDR1 as MNHEY and CDR2 as SMNVEV (reference sequence). The J segment lost 2 bases and the V segment lost 4 bases, leaving 2 bases of the junction unmatched. As DNA, the CDR3 is TGTGCCAGCAGTTCCCTAGCGGGGGCCTACAATGAGCAGTTCTTC. This translates into CASSSLAGAYNEQFF.

This sequence joins TRBV28 and TRBJ2-3; 7 nucleotides align to TRBD1. Germline V CDR1 and CDR2: MDHEN, SYDVKM. V gave up 6 bases and J gave up 6 bases; unmatched junction bases: 9. This CDR3 region has 14 residues. CDR3 sequence reads: CASRGTALRDTQYF. For the CDR3, the DNA is TGTGCCAGCAGGGGGACAGCCTTAAGGGATACGCAGTATTTT.

This chain uses TRBV13 with TRBJ1-1; D gene uncertain. The CDR3 is 14 residues long. Germline V gives CDR1 PRHDT, CDR2 FYEKMQ (reference sequence). V lost 4 bases and J lost 1, with 10 bases in between. The CDR3 bases are TGTGCCAGCAGCTCAGACCACAGGAACACTGAAGCTTTCTTT. Its translation: CASSSDHRNTEAFF. Combining the CDR3 with reference TRBV13 and TRBJ1-1 gives the whole variable domain AAGVIQSPRHLIKEKRETATLKCYPIPRHDTVYWYQQGPGQDPQFLISFYEKMQSDKGSIPDRFSAQQFSDYHSELNMSSLELGDSALYFCASSSDHRNTEAFFGQGTRLTVV.

This rearrangement joins TRBV11-3 to TRBJ2-3; TRBD2 matches at 8 bases. Losses at the gene ends were 4 bases for V and 8 bases for J; bases not matched to a gene: 5. From germline, CDR1 is SGHNT and CDR2 YENEEA. CDR3 length equals 13 residues. CDR3 region: CASSSGGPGTQYF. CDR3 nucleotides: TGTGCCAGCAGCTCGGGGGGGCCAGGTACGCAGTATTTT. Complete variable domain (other parts from reference TRBV11-3 and TRBJ2-3): EAGVVQSPRYKIIEKKQPVAFWCNPISGHNTLYWYLQNLGQGPELLIRYENEEAVDDSQLPKDRFSAERLKGVDSTLKIQPAELGDSAVYLCASSSGGPGTQYFGPGTRLTVL.

V and J are TRBV11-3 and TRBJ1-4; D perhaps matches TRBD1 (5 bases). Germline V lookup: CDR1 SGHNT, CDR2 YENEEA. The V gene lost 5 bases and the J gene lost 5 bases, with 15 bases spanning the gap. This CDR3 comprises 15 residues. CDR3: CASSPGRQKNEKLFF. The CDR3 DNA reads as TGTGCCAGCAGCCCAGGAAGACAGAAGAATGAAAAACTGTTTTTT.